This TCR beta chain originates from a study of CXCR3-negative and CXCR3-positive naive CD8 T cells. For the study at large: Every library held about 1.5 +/- 0.3 million TRB reads, and the total came to approximately 140 million. Overall study results and limits: Memory cells differed in TRBV-TRBJ usage, but naive CXCR3-negative and CXCR3-positive cells had similar usage.

5' RACE that incorporated UMI labels was used to prepare the TRB cDNA libraries. TCRdb reprocessed the 5' RACE reads, with one entry per CDR3 protein and no DNA. The sample includes about 40,000 distinct CDR3 sequences. Germline V lookup: CDR1 SQVTM, CDR2 ANQGSEA. The CDR3 sequence is 13 residues long. To note about this clonotype: Antigen unknown.

V is TRBV29-1 and J is TRBJ1-2; TCRdb proposes TRBD1, but this gene call is untestable without DNA. The sequenced sample was memory CD8+ T cells from blood. The TCR sequence derives from a human donor in good health. Some clones in this sample may be carry-over from other donors' samples. The chain's CDR3 is CSVEQGSNYGYTF.